One T cell receptor (beta chain) is described in this entry. Its matching antigen is unknown. This specimen comes from a study of cytomegalovirus exposure and HLA in healthy donors. Study observations and caveats: Per a later analysis, fewer than 20,000 TCR beta sequences showed association with HLA alleles at 0.05 false discovery rate.

V shed 1 base and J 2 bases; nucleotides not matched to a gene: 11. This CDR3 is 18 amino acids long. CDR1 is LGHNA and CDR2 is YNFKEQ in the germline V gene. The PCR was carried out with 60 Vbeta primers and 13 Jbeta primers. The assay was immunoSEQ multiplex PCR, and TCRdb's table has in-frame clones only and misses some. The table has about 130,000 clones, 70% to 85% seen once. The sequencing sample was made of PBMCs. The sequence was obtained from a boy aged 2 to 9 in good health and CMV-seronegative. The chain employs TRBV4-2 and TRBJ2-7, with 10 bases matching TRBD1. The CDR3 region is CASSQGGLAGQGPYEQYF. The CDR3, as DNA: TGTGCCAGCAGCCAAGGGGGCTTAGCGGGACAGGGGCCCTACGAGCAGTACTTC.